One sample yielded the 31 T cell receptor beta chains listed below, sequenced in a study of T cell responses to AZD1222 COVID-19 vaccine. Clones were sequenced by immunoSEQ multiplex PCR, and TCRdb holds only the in-frame ones, with some missing. Of 200,000 or so clones listed, around 93% are singletons. The sequences come from peripheral blood, collected on day 0 of AZD1222 vaccination. These receptors were taken from an adult in good health.

The rearrangement uses TRBV7-9 and TRBJ1-1, with TRBD1 matching over 7 bases. Germline trimming cut 7 bases from V and 0 bases from J; bases unmatched to any gene: 5. Germline values: CDR1 SEHNR, CDR2 FQNEAQ (reference sequence). The CDR3 is 14 amino acids. The DNA of the CDR3 is TGTGCCAGCATACCGGGACAGATGAACACTGAAGCTTTCTTT. It encodes CASIPGQMNTEAFF.

The rearrangement links TRBV19 to TRBJ1-1, with no clear D. Germline CDR1 reads LNHDA; CDR2 reads SQIVND (reference sequence). The CDR3 has 13 amino acids. The V end was cut by 7 bases, the J end by 1 base, with 10 bases between. The CDR3: CASTRTQNTEAFF. The CDR3 DNA reads as TGTGCCAGTACCCGCACACAGAACACTGAAGCTTTCTTT.

This clone appeared a single time. The chain recombines TRBV5-6 with TRBJ1-5; the match to TRBD1 covers 10 bases. V lost 4 bases and J lost 6; bases outside the gene matches: 7. The CDR3 sequence is 15 residues long. CDR1 SGHDT and CDR2 YYEEEE come from the germline V gene. The CDR3, as DNA: TGTGCCAGCAGCACGAAACGGGACAGGGGTCAGCCCCAGCATTTT. It encodes CASSTKRDRGQPQHF.

The chain uses TRBV6-1 and TRBJ1-5; D is uncertain. Germline V CDR1 and CDR2: MNHNS, SASEGT. The CDR3 has 17 residues. Trimming stripped 4 bases from V and 3 bases from J, with 19 bases between. The CDR3 protein is CASSVMDGLLLNQPQHF. For the CDR3, the DNA is TGTGCCAGCAGTGTAATGGACGGACTTCTCCTCAATCAGCCCCAGCATTTT.

The rearrangement links TRBV10-1 to TRBJ2-1; no firm D call. The CDR3 extends over 16 amino acids. Germline V gene lookup returns CDR1 WNHNN and CDR2 SYGVQD (reference sequence). The V and J ends lost 6 bases and 3 bases respectively, with 18 bases between them. CDR3 in DNA: TGCGCCAGCAGCACGATTCCCGGGCAGAACTACAATGAGCAGTTCTTC. It encodes CASSTIPGQNYNEQFF.

The chain is built from TRBV11-2 and TRBJ1-1; 7 bases fit TRBD1. V lost 5 bases to trimming and J lost 0 bases; unmatched junction nucleotides: 9. The CDR3 covers 16 residues. CDR1 is SGHAT and CDR2 is FQNNGV in the germline V gene. The CDR3 DNA sequence: TGTGCCAGCAGCCCCGGCAGGGGGAGAATGAACACTGAAGCTTTCTTT. Residues: CASSPGRGRMNTEAFF. The full variable domain, its missing parts supplied by reference TRBV11-2 and TRBJ1-1, is EAGVAQSPRYKIIEKRQSVAFWCNPISGHATLYWYQQILGQGPKLLIQFQNNGVVDDSQLPKDRFSAERLKGVDSTLKIQPAKLEDSAVYLCASSPGRGRMNTEAFFGQGTRLTVV.

The CDR3 DNA reads as TGCAGCGTTGAAGACAAGAACGCTTTGACGTACAATGAGCAGTTCTTC. It is translated as CSVEDKNALTYNEQFF. This chain links TRBV29-1 with TRBJ2-1, with D unresolved. Between the trimmed V and J ends, which lost 0 bases and 4 bases, there was a span of 16 bases. CDR3 length equals 16 residues. In germline, CDR1 is SQVTM, CDR2 ANQGSEA.

The chain employs TRBV15 and TRBJ2-2; D remains ambiguous. The CDR3 is 15 residues long. The germline gives CDR1 LNHNV, CDR2 YYDKDF (reference sequence). The germline V and J ends were trimmed by 0 bases and 5 bases, with 10 bases remaining between them. The CDR3 reads CATSRDSVETGELFF. The CDR3 DNA sequence: TGTGCCACCAGCAGAGATTCGGTCGAAACCGGGGAGCTGTTTTTT.

The rearrangement uses TRBV7-3 and TRBJ2-7; D assignment may be TRBD1 or TRBD2 (5 bases each). Looked up from germline, CDR1 is SGHTA and CDR2 is FQGTGA. This CDR3 spans 13 amino acids. V dropped 4 bases and J dropped 2 bases, with 9 bases sitting between them. The CDR3 DNA reads as TGTGCCAGCAGCTGGGACCAAGCCTACGAGCAGTACTTC. This codes for CASSWDQAYEQYF. The entire variable domain, with the rest obtained from reference TRBV7-3 and TRBJ2-7, is as follows: GAGVSQTPSNKVTEKGKYVELRCDPISGHTALYWYRQSLGQGPEFLIYFQGTGAADDSGLPNDRFFAVRPEGSVSTLKIQRTERGDSAVYLCASSWDQAYEQYFGPGTRLTVT.

The chain is built from TRBV12-3 or TRBV12-4 and TRBJ1-1; D is undetermined. The CDR3 extends over 11 amino acids. V shed 6 bases and J shed 7 bases, with 9 bases lying between them. CDR3 sequence reads: CASRTAGEAFF. The CDR3, as DNA: TGTGCCAGCAGGACCGCGGGTGAAGCTTTCTTT.

A few counts support this clone. The chain couples TRBV5-1 to TRBJ2-7; a weak D match, TRBD1 (6 bases). The CDR3 length is 15 residues. In germline, CDR1 is SGHRS, CDR2 YFSETQ. Between the trimmed V and J ends, which lost 4 bases and 4 bases, there was a span of 18 bases. CDR3 in amino acids: CASSPPGAMGYEQYF. The CDR3 nucleotides are TGCGCCAGCAGCCCCCCAGGGGCAATGGGGTACGAGCAGTACTTC.

The chain employs TRBV30 and TRBJ2-7; 8 positions agree with TRBD1. The CDR3 is 13 amino acids. V shed 5 bases and J 4 bases; nucleotides not matched to a gene: 7. Germline loops: CDR1 GTSNPN, CDR2 SVGIG (reference sequence). CDR3 residues: CAWAGGAGYEQYF. CDR3 DNA: TGTGCCTGGGCAGGGGGCGCGGGGTACGAGCAGTACTTC.

V usage is TRBV28 and J usage is TRBJ2-3; the match to TRBD1 covers 8 bases. The V and J ends lost 5 bases and 2 bases, in that order; junction bases with no gene match: 6. Germline loops: CDR1 MDHEN, CDR2 SYDVKM. The CDR3 extends over 15 amino acids. CDR3 region: CASSLRQGFTDTQYF. DNA of the CDR3: TGTGCCAGCAGTCTACGACAGGGGTTCACAGATACGCAGTATTTT.

The chain links TRBV11-3 to TRBJ2-3, with D tentatively TRBD2 (5 bases). CDR3 length: 15 amino acids. V dropped 0 bases and J dropped 4 bases, with 11 bases sitting between them. CDR1 and CDR2 (germline): SGHNT, YENEEA. This CDR3 reads CASSLEAGGSDTQYF. The CDR3 DNA follows: TGTGCCAGCAGCTTAGAGGCGGGTGGCTCAGATACGCAGTATTTT. Based on the CDR3 plus reference TRBV11-3 and TRBJ2-3, the full variable domain is EAGVVQSPRYKIIEKKQPVAFWCNPISGHNTLYWYLQNLGQGPELLIRYENEEAVDDSQLPKDRFSAERLKGVDSTLKIQPAELGDSAVYLCASSLEAGGSDTQYFGPGTRLTVL.

The chain recombines TRBV9 with TRBJ1-3; D call uncertain. CDR1 SGDLS and CDR2 YYNGEE come from the germline V gene. V gave up 1 base and J gave up 5 bases, with 10 bases separating them. The CDR3 is 14 residues long. The CDR3 reads CASSVIPQRNTIYF. CDR3 sequence (DNA): TGTGCCAGCAGCGTAATCCCACAGAGAAACACCATATATTTT. Together with reference TRBV9 and TRBJ1-3, the CDR3 gives the full variable domain: DSGVTQTPKHLITATGQRVTLRCSPRSGDLSVYWYQQSLDQGLQFLIQYYNGEERAKGNILERFSAQQFPDLHSELNLSSLELGDSALYFCASSVIPQRNTIYFGEGSWLTVV.

CDR3 coding DNA: TGTGCCAGCAGCTCGACAGGGTATGGCTACACCTTC. It specifies CASSSTGYGYTF. The chain uses TRBV13 and TRBJ1-2; 7 positions match TRBD1. Germline V gene data show CDR1 as PRHDT and CDR2 as FYEKMQ (reference sequence). This CDR3 comprises 12 residues. With V trimmed by 4 bases and J by 5 bases, 1 base remained unmatched.

This chain uses TRBV28 with TRBJ1-3; a possible D gene is TRBD1 (5 bases). The CDR3 has 13 amino acids. The germline gives CDR1 MDHEN, CDR2 SYDVKM. Trimming left V 6 bases short and J 7 bases short, with 13 bases between. CDR3 amino acids: CASRGEGFNTIYF. The CDR3 DNA reads TGTGCCAGCAGAGGGGAGGGATTCAACACCATATATTTT.

The rearrangement joins TRBV27 to TRBJ1-1; D not resolved. Germline values: CDR1 MNHEY, CDR2 SMNVEV (reference sequence). Trimming shortened V by 6 bases and J by 3 bases, and 14 bases separated the two germline ends. This CDR3 spans 14 amino acids. In nucleotides, the CDR3 is TGTGCCAGCAGCAGATTAGGGCGCGACACTGAAGCTTTCTTT. The encoded protein is CASSRLGRDTEAFF.

This sequence joins TRBV19 and TRBJ1-4, with 7 positions matching TRBD1. The CDR3 is 14 amino acids. V lost 3 bases to trimming and J lost 8 bases; unmatched junction nucleotides: 6. Germline V lookup: CDR1 LNHDA, CDR2 SQIVND (reference sequence). CDR3 sequence (DNA): TGTGCCAGTAGTATGACAGGGTTTCGGGAAAAACTGTTTTTT. Residues: CASSMTGFREKLFF.

V gene TRBV19 combines with J gene TRBJ1-6; D is possibly TRBD1 (5 bases). Trimming took 5 bases from V and 10 from J, leaving 12 bases between them. CDR3 size: 13 residues. Germline V lookup: CDR1 LNHDA, CDR2 SQIVND (reference sequence). The DNA for the CDR3 is TGTGCCAGTAGTGCCAAACGGGGCTCACCCCTCCACTTT. It specifies CASSAKRGSPLHF.

This chain joins TRBV2 and TRBJ1-4; D is ambiguous. The CDR3 totals 16 residues. In germline, CDR1 is SNHLY, CDR2 FYNNEI. Trimming removed 6 bases at V and 7 bases at J, with 21 bases between. CDR3 sequence reads: CASSSRRGTLGEKLFF. Written as DNA, the CDR3 is TGTGCCAGCAGCTCAAGGCGGGGAACCTTAGGTGAAAAACTGTTTTTT. The full variable domain, rest sourced from reference TRBV2 and TRBJ1-4, is EPEVTQTPSHQVTQMGQEVILRCVPISNHLYFYWYRQILGQKVEFLVSFYNNEISEKSEIFDDQFSVERPDGSNFTLKIRSTKLEDSAMYFCASSSRRGTLGEKLFFGSGTQLSVL.

The V gene is TRBV27, the J gene TRBJ2-7; 9 positions agree with TRBD1. After removal of 6 bases from V and 4 bases from J, the junction contained 7 bases not matched to a gene. The CDR3 spans 14 residues. Germline loops: CDR1 MNHEY, CDR2 SMNVEV (reference sequence). The CDR3 spells CASRSGTGKYEQYF. CDR3 coding DNA: TGTGCCAGCAGATCCGGGACAGGGAAATACGAGCAGTACTTC.

V is TRBV28 and J is TRBJ2-7, with 13 bases identical to TRBD2. The V and J ends lost 6 bases and 3 bases, in that order; junction bases with no gene match: 2. CDR3 length: 14 amino acids. Germline V gene lookup returns CDR1 MDHEN and CDR2 SYDVKM. The CDR3 protein is CASSRLAGGYEQYF. CDR3 bases: TGTGCCAGCAGCCGACTAGCGGGAGGCTACGAGCAGTACTTC.

The rearrangement uses TRBV7-9 and TRBJ1-6, with D tentatively TRBD1 (5 bases). Trimming shortened V by 5 bases and J by 10 bases, and 15 bases separated the two germline ends. The CDR3 has 14 amino acids. The germline V gene has CDR1 SEHNR and CDR2 FQNEAQ (reference sequence). Here the CDR3 reads CASSAPRGGSPLHF. The CDR3 region has the DNA TGTGCCAGCAGCGCCCCCCGGGGCGGCTCACCCCTCCACTTT.

This chain connects TRBV7-2 to TRBJ1-4; possibly TRBD1 for D (5 bases). This CDR3 is built from 15 residues. Trimming took 1 base from V and 3 from J, leaving 9 bases between them. From germline, CDR1 is SGHTA and CDR2 FQGNSA. CDR3 amino acids: CASSLDQGPNEKLFF. The CDR3 DNA reads as TGTGCCAGCAGCTTAGATCAGGGCCCTAATGAAAAACTGTTTTTT.

This chain connects TRBV19 to TRBJ2-1; 7 bases are a match to TRBD1. The CDR3 runs to 15 residues. The V segment lost 3 bases and the J segment 3 bases; nucleotides outside the gene matches: 5. In germline, CDR1 is LNHDA, CDR2 SQIVND (reference sequence). The CDR3 DNA reads as TGTGCCAGTAGTATCGCAGCAGGGGGCTACAATGAGCAGTTCTTC. Its protein is CASSIAAGGYNEQFF.

The chain couples TRBV5-8 to TRBJ1-5; D gene uncertain. The V and J ends lost 0 bases and 2 bases respectively, with 9 bases between them. The V gene's germline CDR1 is SGHTS and CDR2 YDEGEE. There are 15 residues in the CDR3. The CDR3 loop is CASSLAGTGNQPQHF. CDR3 DNA sequence: TGTGCCAGCAGCTTGGCCGGCACCGGCAATCAGCCCCAGCATTTT.

This chain joins TRBV6-4 and TRBJ2-1; D unclear. V was pared by 3 bases and J by 2 bases, with 11 bases between. This CDR3 contains 15 residues. CDR1 is MRHNA and CDR2 is SNTAGT in the germline V gene. The CDR3 DNA is TGTGCCAGCAGTGAAAGAGCGTCCCCCTACAATGAGCAGTTCTTC. It is translated as CASSERASPYNEQFF.

This clone has only one observation. The chain employs TRBV5-8 and TRBJ2-1; tentatively, D is TRBD2 (5 bases). The germline V gene encodes CDR1 SGHTS and CDR2 YDEGEE. V shed 3 bases and J shed 8 bases, with 18 bases lying between them. This CDR3 has 15 residues. In DNA, the CDR3 is TGTGCCAGCAGCTCAGGAGGATCCACTTATGATGAGCAGTTCTTC. Amino acid sequence: CASSSGGSTYDEQFF.

DNA for the CDR3: TGTGCCAGCAGCCCCAACCGGGAGCCCAAGGGGACCCAGTACTTC. Encoded protein: CASSPNREPKGTQYF. The chain has TRBV3-1 (or the pseudogene TRBV3-2) and TRBJ2-5; possibly TRBD2 for D (6 bases). Germline lookup yields CDR1 LGHDT and CDR2 YNNKEL (reference sequence). This CDR3 has 15 amino acids. V was shortened by 4 bases and J by 7 bases, with 19 bases between the two germline ends.

The gene calls are TRBV19 and TRBJ1-4; D remains ambiguous. Trimming removed 4 bases at V and 6 bases at J, with 6 bases between. The CDR3 contains 12 residues. Germline loops: CDR1 LNHDA, CDR2 SQIVND (reference sequence). The CDR3 reads CASSRNYEKLFF. The CDR3 bases are TGTGCCAGTAGTAGGAACTATGAAAAACTGTTTTTT.